The T cell receptor (beta chain) under discussion was sequenced for a study of blood T cell repertoires in COVID-19. Study details: Sources were T cells, B-cell-depleted T cells, or PBMCs; the material itself was cDNA or gDNA.

The assay was immunoSEQ multiplex PCR, and TCRdb's table has in-frame clones only and misses some. Seen here are tens of thousands of clones, about 85% observed once, and the top ten hold just under 6%. This CDR3 has 15 amino acids. The germline CDR1 and CDR2 sequences are SGHRS and YFSETQ. With 5 bases clipped from V and 3 bases from J, the junction kept 9 bases outside the gene matches. Sequencing input: peripheral blood. The chain uses TRBV5-1 and TRBJ2-3, with 7 bases lining up with TRBD2. The TCR comes from a man aged 55 to 70 with active or convalescent COVID-19. The CDR3 sequence: CASSRVTSLTDTQYF. Written as DNA, the CDR3 is TGCGCCAGCAGTCGGGTGACTAGCTTGACAGATACGCAGTATTTT. Full variable domain (outside the CDR3, taken from reference TRBV5-1 and TRBJ2-3): KAGVTQTPRYLIKTRGQQVTLSCSPISGHRSVSWYQQTPGQGLQFLFEYFSETQRNKGNFPGRFSGRQFSNSRSEMNVSTLELGDSALYLCASSRVTSLTDTQYFGPGTRLTVL.